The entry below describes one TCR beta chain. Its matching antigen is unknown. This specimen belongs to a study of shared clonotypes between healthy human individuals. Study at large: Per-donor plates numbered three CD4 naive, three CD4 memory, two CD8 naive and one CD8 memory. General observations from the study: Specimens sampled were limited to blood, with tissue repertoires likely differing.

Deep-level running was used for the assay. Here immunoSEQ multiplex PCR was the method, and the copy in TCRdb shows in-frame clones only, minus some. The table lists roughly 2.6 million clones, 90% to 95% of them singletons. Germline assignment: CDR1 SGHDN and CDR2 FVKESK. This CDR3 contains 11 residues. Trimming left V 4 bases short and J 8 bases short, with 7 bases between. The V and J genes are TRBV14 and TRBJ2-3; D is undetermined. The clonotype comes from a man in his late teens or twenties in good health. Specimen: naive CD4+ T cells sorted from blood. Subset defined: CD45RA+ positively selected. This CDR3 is CASSRQATQYF. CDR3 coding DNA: TGTGCCAGCAGCCGCCAGGCTACGCAGTATTTT.